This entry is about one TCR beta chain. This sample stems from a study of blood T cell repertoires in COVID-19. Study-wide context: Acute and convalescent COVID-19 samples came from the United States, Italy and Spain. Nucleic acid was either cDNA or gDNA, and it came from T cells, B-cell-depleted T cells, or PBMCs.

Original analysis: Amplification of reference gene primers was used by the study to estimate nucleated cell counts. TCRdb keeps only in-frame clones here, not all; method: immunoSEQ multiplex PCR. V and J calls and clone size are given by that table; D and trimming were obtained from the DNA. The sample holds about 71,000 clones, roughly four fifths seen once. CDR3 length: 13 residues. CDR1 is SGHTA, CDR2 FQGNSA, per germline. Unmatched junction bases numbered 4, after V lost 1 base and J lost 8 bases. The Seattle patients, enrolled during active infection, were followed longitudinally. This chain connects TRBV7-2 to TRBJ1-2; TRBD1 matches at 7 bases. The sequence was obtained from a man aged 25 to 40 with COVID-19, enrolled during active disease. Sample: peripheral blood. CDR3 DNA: TGTGCCAGCAGCTTAGAGACAGGGCAAGGCTACACCTTC. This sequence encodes CASSLETGQGYTF.